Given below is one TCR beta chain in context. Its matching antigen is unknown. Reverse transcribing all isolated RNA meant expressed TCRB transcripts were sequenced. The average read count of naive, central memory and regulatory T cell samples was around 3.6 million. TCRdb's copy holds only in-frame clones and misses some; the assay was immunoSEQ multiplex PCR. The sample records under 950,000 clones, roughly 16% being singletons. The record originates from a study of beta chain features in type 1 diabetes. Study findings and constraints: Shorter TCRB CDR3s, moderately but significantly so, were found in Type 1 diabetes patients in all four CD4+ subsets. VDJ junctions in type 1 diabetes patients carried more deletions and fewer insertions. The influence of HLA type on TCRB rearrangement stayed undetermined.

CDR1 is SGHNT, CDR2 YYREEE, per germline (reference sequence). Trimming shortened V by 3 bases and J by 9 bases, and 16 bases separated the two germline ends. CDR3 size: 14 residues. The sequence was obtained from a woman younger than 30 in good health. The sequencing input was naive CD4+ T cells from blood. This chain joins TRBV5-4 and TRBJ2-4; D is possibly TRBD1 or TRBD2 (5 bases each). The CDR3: CASSSTRGDVIQYF. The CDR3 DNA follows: TGTGCCAGCAGCTCGACCCGAGGGGATGTCATTCAGTACTTC.